What follows are 26 T cell receptor beta chains derived from one specimen sequenced in a study of Ad26.COV2.S vaccination and SARS-CoV-2 variants. Treatment reported: 15 to 20 received Ad26.COV2.S at low or high dose, single or two shots; five or six received placebo; per-sample allocation not given. The investigators took samples on day 63 after the first vaccine or placebo injection. The repertoire was sequenced with immunoSEQ multiplex PCR; TCRdb's copy has only in-frame clones and lacks some. Here the sample spans under 300,000 clones, approximately 90% being singletons. The input for sequencing was peripheral blood, taken in a trial of Ad26.COV2.S vaccine versus placebo. Receptors originate from a person aged 18-65 years who received the Ad26.COV2.S COVID-19 vaccine or a placebo.

V gene TRBV28 combines with J gene TRBJ1-2; D may be TRBD1 (5 bases). This CDR3 spans 12 amino acids. Germline lookup yields CDR1 MDHEN and CDR2 SYDVKM. Deletions cut 8 bases from V and 4 bases from J, with 11 bases between. For the CDR3, the DNA is TGTGCCAGCTCCGTCGGGACCTATGGCTACACCTTC. Translated: CASSVGTYGYTF.

The chain links TRBV7-9 to TRBJ2-7, with TRBD2 identical over 8 bases. The CDR3 runs to 13 residues. The V segment lost 1 base and the J segment 6 bases; nucleotides outside the gene matches: 2. Germline V gene sequence: CDR1 SEHNR, CDR2 FQNEAQ (reference sequence). The CDR3 protein is CASSLGTSTEQYV. The DNA for the CDR3 is TGTGCCAGCAGCTTAGGGACTAGCACCGAGCAGTACGTC.

The CDR3 protein is CASSSKNWAINEQFF. The CDR3 nucleotides read TGTGCCAGCAGCTCAAAGAATTGGGCTATAAATGAGCAGTTCTTC. This chain uses TRBV7-9 with TRBJ2-1; D is unresolved. The CDR3 loop spans 15 amino acids. Trimming left V 4 bases short and J 7 bases short, with 17 bases between. The germline CDR1 and CDR2 sequences are SEHNR and FQNEAQ (reference sequence).

The chain combines TRBV18 with TRBJ1-2, with a possible D match to TRBD1 (5 bases). The CDR3 is 14 residues long. V shed 1 base and J shed 2 bases, with 8 bases lying between them. CDR1 and CDR2 from the germline V gene are KGHSH and LQKENI. CDR3 in amino acids: CASSPQQDNYGYTF. CDR3 nucleotides: TGTGCCAGCTCACCACAACAGGACAACTATGGCTACACCTTC.

The chain employs TRBV7-3 and TRBJ2-1, with D tentatively TRBD1 (6 bases). CDR1 is SGHTA and CDR2 is FQGTGA in the germline V gene. The CDR3 loop spans 13 amino acids. V was clipped by 0 bases and J by 8 bases, with 8 bases between them. CDR3 sequence reads: CASSLTGADEQFF. DNA of the CDR3: TGTGCCAGCAGCTTAACGGGGGCTGATGAGCAGTTCTTC.

The chain employs TRBV7-6 and TRBJ2-6; 7 positions agree with TRBD2. Per germline, CDR1 SGHVS and CDR2 FNYEAQ. This CDR3 comprises 15 residues. V dropped 4 bases and J dropped 11; count of bases not matched to a gene: 11. The CDR3 DNA reads as TGTGCCAGCAGCTCTTTGGGAGGGGAGGGTGACGTCCTGACTTTC. It is translated as CASSSLGGEGDVLTF.

This rearrangement joins TRBV19 to TRBJ2-6; possible D gene TRBD1, 5 bases. CDR3 length equals 14 residues. Germline V gene lookup returns CDR1 LNHDA and CDR2 SQIVND (reference sequence). Trimming removed 8 bases at V and 1 base at J, with 9 bases between. CDR3 loop: CASRRESGANVLTF. In nucleotides, the CDR3 is TGTGCCAGTCGCAGGGAATCTGGGGCCAACGTCCTGACTTTC.

This clone turned up a few times. The V and J genes are TRBV27 and TRBJ2-4; D could derive from TRBD1 or TRBD2 (5 bases each). This CDR3 region has 14 residues. V was pared by 8 bases and J by 4 bases, with 15 bases between. Per germline, CDR1 MNHEY and CDR2 SMNVEV (reference sequence). The CDR3 loop is CASGYRDVKNIQYF. CDR3 DNA: TGTGCCAGCGGCTACCGGGACGTAAAAAACATTCAGTACTTC.

The chain couples TRBV7-2 to TRBJ2-3, with 14 positions matching TRBD2. Trimming cost V 5 bases and J 3 bases; bases outside gene matches: 7. The CDR3 contains 17 residues. Germline loops: CDR1 SGHTA, CDR2 FQGNSA. CDR3 sequence: CASSTRTSGRRTDTQYF. In DNA form, the CDR3 reads TGTGCCAGCAGCACAAGGACTAGCGGGAGGAGGACAGATACGCAGTATTTT.

The CDR3, as DNA: TGTGCCAGCAGTAACCCCGGGGGAGCGGGAGAGACCCAGTACTTC. It codes for CASSNPGGAGETQYF. The chain links TRBV25-1 to TRBJ2-5; weak D call: TRBD2 (6 bases). V lost 5 bases and J 4 bases, leaving 17 bases between the germline ends. Germline V lookup: CDR1 MGHDK, CDR2 SYGVNS. The CDR3 has 15 residues.

This clone appeared a single time. J is TRBJ2-7 and V is TRBV18; 9 bases agree with TRBD1. With V trimmed by 3 bases and J by 5 bases, 8 bases remained unmatched. Germline CDR1 is KGHSH and CDR2 is LQKENI. The CDR3 sequence is 15 residues long. The CDR3 reads CASSPTGQGSDEQYF. In DNA, the CDR3 is TGTGCCAGCTCACCGACGGGACAGGGTAGCGACGAGCAGTACTTC.

Turning to this clone: This specimen includes other DNA sequences encoding the same CDR3. This chain links TRBV29-1 with TRBJ1-2, with D possibly matching TRBD1 (5 bases). This CDR3 spans 13 amino acids. Germline CDR1 is SQVTM and CDR2 is ANQGSEA. V lost 4 bases to trimming and J lost 5 bases, with 14 bases between them. The CDR3 nucleotides are TGCAGCGTTGGGTCAGGGTCTCGTTATGGCTACACCTTC. This translates into CSVGSGSRYGYTF.

This chain links TRBV10-3 with TRBJ2-7; maybe TRBD1 (5 bases). Per the germline V gene, CDR1 is ENHRY and CDR2 is SYGVKD. This CDR3 region has 12 residues. For the CDR3, the DNA is TGTGCGACTTCTGACAGCTCCTACGAGCAGTACTTC. This gives the protein CATSDSSYEQYF.

The chain has TRBV19 and TRBJ1-2; D remains ambiguous. Trimming left V 1 base short and J 8 bases short, with 14 bases between. This CDR3 spans 14 amino acids. CDR1 is LNHDA, CDR2 SQIVND, per germline (reference sequence). This CDR3 reads CASSIGGSSIGYTF. The CDR3 DNA follows: TGTGCCAGTAGTATAGGCGGCAGCTCTATAGGCTACACCTTC.

This clone has just one count. This rearrangement joins TRBV6-2 or TRBV6-3 to TRBJ2-4, with 15 bases fitting TRBD2. CDR3 length equals 16 residues. With 4 bases clipped from V and 7 bases from J, the junction kept 5 bases outside the gene matches. Germline V gene sequence: CDR1 MNHEY, CDR2 SVGEGT. CDR3 region: CASSWTSGRGGNIQYF. As DNA, the CDR3 is TGTGCCAGCAGTTGGACTAGCGGGAGGGGCGGGAACATTCAGTACTTC.

This clone was recorded once. The chain carries TRBV24-1 and TRBJ1-2; maybe TRBD1 (5 bases). The V gene's germline CDR1 is KGHDR and CDR2 SFDVKD. Deletions cut 3 bases from V and 8 bases from J, with 9 bases between. The CDR3 covers 12 residues. DNA for the CDR3: TGTGCCACCAGTGATCCAGGGAAAGGCTACACCTTC. Protein product: CATSDPGKGYTF.

The J gene is TRBJ1-2, the V gene TRBV2; D not resolved. Between the trimmed V and J ends, which lost 7 bases and 5 bases, there was a span of 14 bases. The germline V gene has CDR1 SNHLY and CDR2 FYNNEI. The CDR3 has 13 residues. Here the CDR3 reads CASTRGPIYGYTF. CDR3 nucleotide sequence: TGTGCCAGCACTCGCGGCCCCATATATGGCTACACCTTC. Using reference TRBV2 and TRBJ1-2 for the parts outside the CDR3, the full variable domain is EPEVTQTPSHQVTQMGQEVILRCVPISNHLYFYWYRQILGQKVEFLVSFYNNEISEKSEIFDDQFSVERPDGSNFTLKIRSTKLEDSAMYFCASTRGPIYGYTFGSGTRLTVV.

The chain couples TRBV19 to TRBJ2-3, with a tentative D call TRBD1 (6 bases). The CDR3 sequence is 16 residues long. CDR1 is LNHDA and CDR2 is SQIVND in the germline V gene (reference sequence). V gave up 5 bases and J gave up 1 base, with 16 bases separating them. This chain's CDR3 is CASSALQGSGTDTQYF. CDR3 nucleotides: TGTGCCAGTAGTGCCTTACAGGGAAGCGGCACAGATACGCAGTATTTT.

The chain uses TRBV12-3 or TRBV12-4 and TRBJ2-5; 8 bases fit TRBD1. The CDR3 is 13 amino acids. The trim removed 5 bases at V and 2 bases at J, leaving 1 base unmatched. In DNA form, the CDR3 reads TGTGCCAGCAGTCGGGACAGGCAAGAGACCCAGTACTTC. Its translation: CASSRDRQETQYF.

The rearrangement uses TRBV24-1 and TRBJ2-4; maybe TRBD2 (6 bases). Germline CDR1 and CDR2: KGHDR and SFDVKD. The CDR3 extends over 11 amino acids. V was pared by 0 bases and J by 13 bases, with 6 bases between. The CDR3 here is CATSDLGGQYF. CDR3 bases: TGTGCCACCAGTGATTTGGGGGGGCAGTACTTC.

V and J are TRBV7-3 and TRBJ2-1, with D maybe TRBD2 (5 bases). CDR1 and CDR2 from the germline V gene are SGHTA and FQGTGA. CDR3 size: 15 residues. Deletions cut 2 bases from V and 2 bases from J, with 10 bases between. DNA of the CDR3: TGTGCCAGCAGCTTAGGGCTAGCACCCTACAATGAGCAGTTCTTC. It is translated as CASSLGLAPYNEQFF.

This chain links TRBV7-2 with TRBJ1-3; 8 bases fit TRBD1. The ends lost 5 bases at V and 4 bases at J; junction bases unmatched: 7. CDR3 length equals 15 residues. Germline CDR1 SGHTA, CDR2 FQGNSA. CDR3 region: CASSARTGSGNTIYF. The CDR3 DNA is TGTGCCAGCAGCGCTCGGACAGGGTCAGGAAACACCATATATTTT.

As DNA, the CDR3 is TGTGCCAGCAGCCCCAGTGGGGGCTCGGGCACTGAAGCTTTCTTT. As protein: CASSPSGGSGTEAFF. This chain joins TRBV7-8 and TRBJ1-1, with D tentatively TRBD1 (6 bases). This CDR3 is 15 amino acids long. Germline loops: CDR1 SGHVS, CDR2 FQNEAQ. The germline V and J ends were trimmed by 5 bases and 4 bases, with 17 bases remaining between them.

The chain has TRBV6-2 or TRBV6-3 and TRBJ1-5, with unresolved D. Germline CDR1 reads MNHEY; CDR2 reads SVGEGT. V was cut by 6 bases and J by 7 bases, with 19 bases left in between. This CDR3 has 15 amino acids. The CDR3 nucleotides read TGTGCCAGCAGCCTGGAGACCAACTCTAAACAGCCCCAGCATTTT. This encodes CASSLETNSKQPQHF.

V usage is TRBV7-9 and J usage is TRBJ2-7, with D unclear. Looked up from germline, CDR1 is SEHNR and CDR2 is FQNEAQ (reference sequence). The V end was cut by 5 bases, the J end by 4 bases, with 9 bases between. The CDR3 extends over 12 amino acids. The CDR3 here is CASSPSSYEQYF. Here the CDR3 DNA reads TGTGCCAGCAGCCCGTCTAGTTACGAGCAGTACTTC.

The chain carries TRBV6-5 and TRBJ2-6; perhaps TRBD2 as D (5 bases). Germline values: CDR1 MNHEY, CDR2 SVGAGI. Trimming stripped 9 bases from V and 0 bases from J, with 12 bases between. The CDR3 extends over 15 amino acids. The CDR3 loop reads CASLAGGSGANVLTF. The DNA of the CDR3 is TGTGCCAGTTTGGCAGGAGGCTCTGGGGCCAACGTCCTGACTTTC.